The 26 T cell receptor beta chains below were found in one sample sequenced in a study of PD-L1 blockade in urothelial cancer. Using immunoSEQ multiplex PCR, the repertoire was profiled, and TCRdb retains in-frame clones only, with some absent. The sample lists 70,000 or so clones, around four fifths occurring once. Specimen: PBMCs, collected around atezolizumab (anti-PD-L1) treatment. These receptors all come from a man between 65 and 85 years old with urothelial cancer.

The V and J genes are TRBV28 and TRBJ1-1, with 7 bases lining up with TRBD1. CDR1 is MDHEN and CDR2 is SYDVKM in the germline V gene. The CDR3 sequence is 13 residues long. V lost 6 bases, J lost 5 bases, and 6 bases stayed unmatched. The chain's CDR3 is CASRIGGNTEAFF. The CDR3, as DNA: TGTGCCAGCAGGATAGGGGGCAATACTGAAGCTTTCTTT.

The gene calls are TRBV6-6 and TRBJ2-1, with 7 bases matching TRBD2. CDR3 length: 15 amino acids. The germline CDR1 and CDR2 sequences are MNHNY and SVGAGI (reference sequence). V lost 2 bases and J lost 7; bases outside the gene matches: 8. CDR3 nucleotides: TGTGCCAGCAGTTACGTCCCCAGGGAGGGGAATGAGCAGTTCTTC. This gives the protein CASSYVPREGNEQFF.

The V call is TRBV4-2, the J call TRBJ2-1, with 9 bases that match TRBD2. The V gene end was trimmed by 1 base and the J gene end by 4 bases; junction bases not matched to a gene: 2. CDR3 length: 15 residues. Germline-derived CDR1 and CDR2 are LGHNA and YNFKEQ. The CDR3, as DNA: TGTGCCAGCAGCCAAGCTAGCGGGGAGTACAATGAGCAGTTCTTC. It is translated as CASSQASGEYNEQFF.

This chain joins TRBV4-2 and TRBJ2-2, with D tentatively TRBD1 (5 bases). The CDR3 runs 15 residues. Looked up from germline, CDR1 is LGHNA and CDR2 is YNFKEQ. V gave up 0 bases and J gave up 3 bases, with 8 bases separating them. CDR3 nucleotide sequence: TGTGCCAGCAGCCAAGAAACAGGTTACACCGGGGAGCTGTTTTTT. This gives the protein CASSQETGYTGELFF.

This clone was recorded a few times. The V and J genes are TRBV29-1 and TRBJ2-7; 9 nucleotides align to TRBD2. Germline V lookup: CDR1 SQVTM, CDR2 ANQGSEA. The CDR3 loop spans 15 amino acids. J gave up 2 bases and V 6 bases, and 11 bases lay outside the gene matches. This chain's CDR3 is CSVAPHAGGTYEQYF. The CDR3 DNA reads TGCAGCGTCGCCCCCCACGCGGGAGGGACCTACGAGCAGTACTTC.

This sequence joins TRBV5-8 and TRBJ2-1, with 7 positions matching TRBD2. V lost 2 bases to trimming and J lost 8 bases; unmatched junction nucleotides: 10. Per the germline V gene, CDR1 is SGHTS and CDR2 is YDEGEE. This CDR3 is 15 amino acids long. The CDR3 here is CASSFSGRAIYEQFF. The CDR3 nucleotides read TGTGCCAGCAGCTTTTCGGGGAGGGCAATCTATGAGCAGTTCTTC.

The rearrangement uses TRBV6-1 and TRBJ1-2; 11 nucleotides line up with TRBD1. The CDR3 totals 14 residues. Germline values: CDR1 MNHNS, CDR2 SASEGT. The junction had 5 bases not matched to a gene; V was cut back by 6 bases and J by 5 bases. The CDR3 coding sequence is TGTGCCAGCAGGAGGACAGGGGGCGCTTATGGCTACACCTTC. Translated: CASRRTGGAYGYTF.

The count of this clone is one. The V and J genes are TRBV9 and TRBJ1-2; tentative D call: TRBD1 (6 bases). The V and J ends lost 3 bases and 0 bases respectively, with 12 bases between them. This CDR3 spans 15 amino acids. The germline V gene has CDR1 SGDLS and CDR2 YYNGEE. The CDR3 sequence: CASSAGQRTNYGYTF. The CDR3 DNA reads TGTGCCAGCAGCGCCGGACAGAGGACTAACTATGGCTACACCTTC.

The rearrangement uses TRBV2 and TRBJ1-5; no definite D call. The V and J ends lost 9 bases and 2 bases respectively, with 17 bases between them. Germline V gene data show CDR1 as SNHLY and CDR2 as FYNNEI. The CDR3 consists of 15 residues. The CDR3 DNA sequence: TGTGCCAGTGACCTCGGAGGAATCCGCAATCAGCCCCAGCATTTT. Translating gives CASDLGGIRNQPQHF.

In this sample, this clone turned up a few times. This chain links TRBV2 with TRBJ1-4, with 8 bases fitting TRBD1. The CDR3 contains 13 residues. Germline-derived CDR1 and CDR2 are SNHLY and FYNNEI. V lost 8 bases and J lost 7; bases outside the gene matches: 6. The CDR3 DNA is TGTGCCAGCCGGGACAGGAGGGGTGAAAAACTGTTTTTT. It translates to CASRDRRGEKLFF.

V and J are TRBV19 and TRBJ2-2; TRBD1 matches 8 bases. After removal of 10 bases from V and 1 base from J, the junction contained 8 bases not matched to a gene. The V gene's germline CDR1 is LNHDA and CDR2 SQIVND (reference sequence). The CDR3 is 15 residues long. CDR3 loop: CATIPGTGNTGELFF. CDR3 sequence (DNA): TGTGCCACCATACCCGGGACAGGGAACACCGGGGAGCTGTTTTTT.

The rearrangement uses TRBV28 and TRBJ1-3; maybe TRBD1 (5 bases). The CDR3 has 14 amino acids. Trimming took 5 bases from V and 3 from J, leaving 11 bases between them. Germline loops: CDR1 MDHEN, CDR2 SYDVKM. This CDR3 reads CASSLAGFGNTIYF. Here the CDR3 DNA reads TGTGCCAGCAGTCTTGCAGGGTTTGGAAACACCATATATTTT.

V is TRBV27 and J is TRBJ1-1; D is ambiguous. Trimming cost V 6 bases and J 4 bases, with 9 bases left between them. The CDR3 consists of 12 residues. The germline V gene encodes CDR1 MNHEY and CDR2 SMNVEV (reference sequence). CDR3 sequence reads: CASRTPGTEAFF. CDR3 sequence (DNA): TGTGCCAGCAGAACCCCAGGCACTGAAGCTTTCTTT.

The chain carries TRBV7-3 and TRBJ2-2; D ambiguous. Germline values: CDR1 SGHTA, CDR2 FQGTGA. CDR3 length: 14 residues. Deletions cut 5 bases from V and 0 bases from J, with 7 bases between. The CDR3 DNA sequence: TGTGCCAGCAGCCCCGGTACGAACACCGGGGAGCTGTTTTTT. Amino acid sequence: CASSPGTNTGELFF.

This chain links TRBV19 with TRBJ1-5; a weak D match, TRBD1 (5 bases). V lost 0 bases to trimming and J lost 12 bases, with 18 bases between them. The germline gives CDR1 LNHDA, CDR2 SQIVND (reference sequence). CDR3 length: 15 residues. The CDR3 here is CASSIDGGGTQVQHF. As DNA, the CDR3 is TGTGCCAGTAGTATAGATGGAGGAGGGACCCAGGTCCAGCATTTT. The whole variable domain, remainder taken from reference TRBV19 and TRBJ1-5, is DGGITQSPKYLFRKEGQNVTLSCEQNLNHDAMYWYRQDPGQGLRLIYYSQIVNDFQKGDIAEGYSVSREKKESFPLTVTSAQKNPTAFYLCASSIDGGGTQVQHFGDGTRLSIL.

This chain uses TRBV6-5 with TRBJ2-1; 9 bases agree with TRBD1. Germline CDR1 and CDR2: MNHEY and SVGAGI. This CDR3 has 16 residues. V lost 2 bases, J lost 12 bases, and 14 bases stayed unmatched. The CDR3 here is CASSYASGTGFPVQFF. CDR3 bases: TGTGCCAGCAGTTACGCTTCCGGGACAGGGTTTCCTGTGCAGTTCTTC.

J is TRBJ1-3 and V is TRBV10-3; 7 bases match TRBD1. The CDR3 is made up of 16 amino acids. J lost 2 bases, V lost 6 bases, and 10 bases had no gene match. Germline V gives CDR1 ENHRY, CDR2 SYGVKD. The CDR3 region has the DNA TGTGCCATCAGAGAGGCCTTAACAGGGGCTGGAAACACCATATATTTT. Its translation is CAIREALTGAGNTIYF.

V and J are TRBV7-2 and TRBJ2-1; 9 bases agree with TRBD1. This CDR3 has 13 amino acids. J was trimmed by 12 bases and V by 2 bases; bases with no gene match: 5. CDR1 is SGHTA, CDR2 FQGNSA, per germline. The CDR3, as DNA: TGTGCCAGCAGCTTACCCGTGGGACAGGGGCAGTTCTTC. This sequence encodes CASSLPVGQGQFF.

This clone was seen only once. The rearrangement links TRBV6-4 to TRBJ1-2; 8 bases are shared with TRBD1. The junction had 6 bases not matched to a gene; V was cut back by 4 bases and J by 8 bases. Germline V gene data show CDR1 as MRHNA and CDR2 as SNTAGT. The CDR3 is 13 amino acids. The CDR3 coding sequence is TGTGCCAGCAGTGCAGGACAGGGAGACGGCTACACCTTC. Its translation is CASSAGQGDGYTF.

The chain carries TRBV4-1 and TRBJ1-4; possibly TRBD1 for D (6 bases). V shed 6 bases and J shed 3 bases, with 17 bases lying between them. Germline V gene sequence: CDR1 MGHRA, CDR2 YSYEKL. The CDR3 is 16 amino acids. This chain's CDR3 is CASRQPGRGSNEKLFF. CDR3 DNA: TGCGCCAGCAGGCAACCCGGAAGGGGGTCTAATGAAAAACTGTTTTTT.

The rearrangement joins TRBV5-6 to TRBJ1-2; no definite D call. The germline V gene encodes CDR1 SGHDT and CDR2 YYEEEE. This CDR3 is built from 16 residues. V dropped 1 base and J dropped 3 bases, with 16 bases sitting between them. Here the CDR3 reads CASSLKGSKRDYGYTF. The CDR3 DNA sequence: TGTGCCAGCAGCTTGAAGGGCAGTAAGAGGGACTATGGCTACACCTTC.

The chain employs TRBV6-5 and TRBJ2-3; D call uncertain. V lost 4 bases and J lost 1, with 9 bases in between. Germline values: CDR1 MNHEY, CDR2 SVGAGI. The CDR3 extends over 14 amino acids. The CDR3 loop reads CASSSTLGTDTQYF. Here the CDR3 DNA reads TGTGCCAGCAGTTCGACTCTCGGCACAGATACGCAGTATTTT.

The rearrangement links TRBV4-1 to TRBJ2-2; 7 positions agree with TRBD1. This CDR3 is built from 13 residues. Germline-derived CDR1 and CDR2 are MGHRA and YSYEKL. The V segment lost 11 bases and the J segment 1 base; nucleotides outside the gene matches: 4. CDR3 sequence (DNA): TGCGCCGCCCGGGACAGGAACACCGGGGAGCTGTTTTTT. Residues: CAARDRNTGELFF.

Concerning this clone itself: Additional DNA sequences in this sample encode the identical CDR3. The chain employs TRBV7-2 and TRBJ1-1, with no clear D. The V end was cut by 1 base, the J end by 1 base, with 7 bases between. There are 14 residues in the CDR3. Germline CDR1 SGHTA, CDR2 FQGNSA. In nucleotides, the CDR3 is TGTGCCAGCAGCTTAGGCGCGGCGAACACTGAAGCTTTCTTT. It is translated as CASSLGAANTEAFF.

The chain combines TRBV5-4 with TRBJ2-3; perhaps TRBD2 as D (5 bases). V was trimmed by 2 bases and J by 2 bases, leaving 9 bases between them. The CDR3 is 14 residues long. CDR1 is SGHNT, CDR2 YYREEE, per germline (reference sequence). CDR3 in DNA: TGTGCCAGCAGCTTTGCGGGTATCACAGATACGCAGTATTTT. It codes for CASSFAGITDTQYF.

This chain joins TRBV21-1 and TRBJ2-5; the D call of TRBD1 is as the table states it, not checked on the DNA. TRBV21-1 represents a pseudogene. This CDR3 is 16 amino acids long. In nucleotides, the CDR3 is TGTGCCAGCAGCAAAGGGGGGAAGGACAGCCAAGAGACCCAGTACTTC. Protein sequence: CASSKGGKDSQETQYF.